What follows is one T cell receptor (beta chain) and its context. CDR1 is SGHNT and CDR2 is YYREEE in the germline V gene (reference sequence). The CDR3 spans 17 residues. V was clipped by 4 bases and J by 7 bases; unmatched bases: 15. This sample was taken from a study of CD8+ T cells in alopecia areata. The treatment is: oral pan-JAK inhibitor, 5-10 mg twice daily. Extracted RNA was reverse transcribed into cDNA, the sequencing template. TCRdb's copy holds only in-frame clones and misses some; the assay was immunoSEQ multiplex PCR. The sample shows approximately 190,000 clones, 55% to 75% of them seen only once.

The input for sequencing was CD4+ T cells sorted from blood, taken at week 24, from a patient treated with tofacitinib. This sequence was found in a human donor with alopecia areata. The gene calls are TRBV5-4 and TRBJ2-7, with 12 bases fitting TRBD2. The CDR3 DNA is TGTGCCAGCAGCCTAAGGAGGGCTAGCGGGGGGGGTTTGGAGCAGTACTTC. This translates into CASSLRRASGGGLEQYF.